This is a list of T cell receptor beta chains from one sample in a study of CD8+CD57+ T cells in acquired aplastic anemia. TCRdb passed the reads through MiXCR, listing each CDR3 protein once. The profile shows about 20,000 distinct CDR3 sequences, about two fifths of them singletons. The source material was CD8+CD57+ T cells sorted from PBMCs. The receptors shown here come from a human donor with aplastic anemia. Each CDR3 is given with its conserved first and last residue. The D gene is left open where the match is weak. Part of the rows lack a size; the others show once, few, many or a class for expanded clones.

TRBV20-1,TRBD2,TRBJ2-7,-,TGCAGTGCTAGACCTTTCCATAGCGGGGATAGCTCCTACGAGCAGTACTTC,CSARPFHSGDSSYEQYF
TRBV2,-,TRBJ1-2,few,TGTGCCAGCACCAAATGGGGGGGACTTTATGGCTACACCTTC,CASTKWGGLYGYTF
TRBV11-2,TRBD1,TRBJ1-4,-,TGTGCCAGCAGCCGGACAGGGACGGCTAATGAAAAACTGTTTTTT,CASSRTGTANEKLFF
TRBV6-4,TRBD1,TRBJ2-2,many,TGTGCCAGCCGTAAGACAGGGGACACCAGGGAGCTGTTTTTT,CASRKTGDTRELFF
TRBV20-1,TRBD1,TRBJ1-2,few,TGCAGTGCTAGCAGGTCAGGGGGCGGGTATGGCTACACCTTC,CSASRSGGGYGYTF
TRBV9,-,TRBJ2-4,-,TGTGCCAGCTCCACCGGGGGCTATGGAAACATTCAGTACTTC,CASSTGGYGNIQYF
TRBV19,TRBD1,TRBJ2-3,-,TGTGCCACGCCACCTGAGGGACAGCTCACAGATACGCAGTATTTT,CATPPEGQLTDTQYF
TRBV20-1,-,TRBJ2-7,few,TGCAGTGCTAGAGAGGAGACACTATACGAGCAGTACTTC,CSAREETLYEQYF
TRBV7-6,-,TRBJ1-4,few,TGTGCCAGCAGCTTATTGAGTCAGGGGAACAGGAGGGAAAAACTGTTTTTT,CASSLLSQGNRREKLFF
TRBV19,-,TRBJ2-5,-,TGTGCCAGTAGTATGTCGGAGGGGTTTGGGACCCAGTACTTC,CASSMSEGFGTQYF
TRBV12-3/TRBV12-4,TRBD1,TRBJ1-4,-,TGTGCCAGCAGTATGACAGGGGGCGAGGTAAAACTGTTTTTT,CASSMTGGEVKLFF
TRBV10-3,-,TRBJ2-2,few,TGTGCCATCAGTGAAGATAGGAGCACCGGGGAGCTGTTTTTT,CAISEDRSTGELFF
TRBV10-3,TRBD1,TRBJ2-3,-,TGTGCCATCAGTGAGGCCTTCGCGACAGGGGATGATACGCAGTATTTT,CAISEAFATGDDTQYF
TRBV7-8,TRBD2,TRBJ2-5,many,TGTGCCAGCAGCTTGGGGACTAGCGGGGGGGGGAGCCAAGAGACCCAGTACTTC,CASSLGTSGGGSQETQYF
TRBV19,-,TRBJ1-5,-,TGTGCCAGTAGTAGGTGGGAAGGTCAGCCCCAGCATTTT,CASSRWEGQPQHF
TRBV7-6,-,TRBJ1-2,few,TGTGCCAGCAGCTTAGAAGCGGGAGATAACAATGGCTACACCTTC,CASSLEAGDNNGYTF
TRBV6-1,TRBD2,TRBJ2-5,-,TGTGCCAGCAGTTCGGCCGGGAGGTCAAGGACCCAGTACTTC,CASSSAGRSRTQYF
TRBV19,-,TRBJ2-1,-,TGTGCCAGTAGTATTCGTCGGGGGCTTTCCTACAATGAGCAGTTCTTC,CASSIRRGLSYNEQFF